This T cell receptor beta chain is from a study of blood T cell repertoires in COVID-19. Study-wide context: Some COVID-19 samples were acute and others convalescent; all came from the United States, Italy and Spain. T cells, B-cell-depleted T cells, or PBMCs supplied cDNA or gDNA.

Study processing details: It was from reference gene primer amplification that nucleated cell counts were estimated. Libraries were prepared by immunoSEQ multiplex PCR; TCRdb keeps only in-frame clonotypes and omits some of them. The V and J calls and clone size are taken from that table; D and trimming were inferred from the DNA. Among 150,000 to 200,000 clones, around nine tenths were seen once, and the ten largest hold 10%. Followed over time, Seattle patients had been enrolled while infection was active. The CDR3 totals 16 residues. Germline loops: CDR1 ENHRY, CDR2 SYGVKD. The V gene lost 1 base and the J gene lost 0 bases, with 10 bases spanning the gap.

The receptor was derived from a woman in her 70s with COVID-19, enrolled during active disease. This rearrangement joins TRBV10-3 to TRBJ1-3, with D perhaps matching TRBD1 (5 bases). The sample taken for sequencing was peripheral blood. DNA for the CDR3: TGTGCCATCAGTGAGTGGGAGGGGATCTCTGGAAACACCATATATTTT. Amino acid sequence: CAISEWEGISGNTIYF.